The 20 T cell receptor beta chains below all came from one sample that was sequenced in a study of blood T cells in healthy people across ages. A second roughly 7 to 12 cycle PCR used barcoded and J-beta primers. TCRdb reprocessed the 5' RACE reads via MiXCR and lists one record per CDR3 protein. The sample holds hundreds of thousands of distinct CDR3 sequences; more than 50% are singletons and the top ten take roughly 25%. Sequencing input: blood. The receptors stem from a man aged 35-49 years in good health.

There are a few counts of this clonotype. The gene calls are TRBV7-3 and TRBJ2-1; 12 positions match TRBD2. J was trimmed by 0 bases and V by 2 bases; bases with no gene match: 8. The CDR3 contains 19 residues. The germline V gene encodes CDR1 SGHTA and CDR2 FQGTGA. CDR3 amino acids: CASSLGLAGGRGSYNEQFF. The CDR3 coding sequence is TGTGCCAGCAGCTTAGGGCTAGCGGGAGGGAGGGGCTCCTACAATGAGCAGTTCTTC.

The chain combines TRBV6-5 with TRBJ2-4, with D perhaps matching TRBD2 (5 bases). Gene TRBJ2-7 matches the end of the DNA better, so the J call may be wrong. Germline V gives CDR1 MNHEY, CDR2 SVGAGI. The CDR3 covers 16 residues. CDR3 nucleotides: TGTGCCAGCAGTTACTCGGTGGGAGTTTTATGCTACGAGCAGTACTTC. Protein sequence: CASSYSVGVLCYEQYF.

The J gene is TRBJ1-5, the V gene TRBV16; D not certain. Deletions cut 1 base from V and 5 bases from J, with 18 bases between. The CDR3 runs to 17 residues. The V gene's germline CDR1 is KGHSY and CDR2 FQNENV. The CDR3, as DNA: TGTGCCAGCAGCCAATTCCCCTCACGTCCGAGGGATCAGCCCCAGCATTTT. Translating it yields CASSQFPSRPRDQPQHF.

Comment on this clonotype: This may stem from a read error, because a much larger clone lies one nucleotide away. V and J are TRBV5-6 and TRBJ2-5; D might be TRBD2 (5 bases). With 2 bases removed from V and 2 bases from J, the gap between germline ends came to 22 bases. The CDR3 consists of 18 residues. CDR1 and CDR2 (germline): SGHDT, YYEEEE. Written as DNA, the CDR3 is TGTGCCAGCAGCTTAGGTTACGGCGGGCAGGTGTGGCAAGAGACCCAGTACTTC. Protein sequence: CASSLGYGGQVWQETQYF. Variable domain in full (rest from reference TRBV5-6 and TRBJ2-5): DAGVTQSPTHLIKTRGQQVTLRCSPKSGHDTVSWYQQALGQGPQFIFQYYEEEERQRGNFPDRFSGHQFPNYSSELNVNALLLGDSALYLCASSLGYGGQVWQETQYFGPGTRLLVL.

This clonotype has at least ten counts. DNA for the CDR3: TGCAGCGTGGACGAGTCCGGGACACTCTACGAGCAGTACTTC. Its translation: CSVDESGTLYEQYF. This sequence joins TRBV29-1 and TRBJ2-7; D is perhaps TRBD1 (6 bases). Trimming cost V 6 bases and J 3 bases, with 18 bases left between them. The CDR3 spans 14 residues. Germline-derived CDR1 and CDR2 are SQVTM and ANQGSEA.

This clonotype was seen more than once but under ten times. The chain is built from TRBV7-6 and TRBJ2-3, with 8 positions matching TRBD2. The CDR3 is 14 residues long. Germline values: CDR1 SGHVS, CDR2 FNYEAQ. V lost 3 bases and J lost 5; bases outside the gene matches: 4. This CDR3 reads CASSFASGGDTQYF. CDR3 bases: TGTGCCAGCAGCTTCGCAAGCGGGGGAGATACGCAGTATTTT.

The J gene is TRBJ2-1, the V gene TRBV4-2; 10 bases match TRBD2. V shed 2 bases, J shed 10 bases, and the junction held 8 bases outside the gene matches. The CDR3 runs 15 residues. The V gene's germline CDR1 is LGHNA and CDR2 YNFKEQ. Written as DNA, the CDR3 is TGTGCCAGCAGCCAATCCACTAGCGGGACTAAGGAGCAGTTCTTC. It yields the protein CASSQSTSGTKEQFF.

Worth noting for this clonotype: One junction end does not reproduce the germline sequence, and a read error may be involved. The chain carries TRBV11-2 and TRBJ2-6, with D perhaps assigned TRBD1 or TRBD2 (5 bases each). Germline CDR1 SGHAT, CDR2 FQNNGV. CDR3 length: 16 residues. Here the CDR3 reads CVSSLDGGSGANVLTF. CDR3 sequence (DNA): TGTGTCAGCAGCTTAGATGGGGGCTCTGGGGCCAACGTCCTGACTTTC.

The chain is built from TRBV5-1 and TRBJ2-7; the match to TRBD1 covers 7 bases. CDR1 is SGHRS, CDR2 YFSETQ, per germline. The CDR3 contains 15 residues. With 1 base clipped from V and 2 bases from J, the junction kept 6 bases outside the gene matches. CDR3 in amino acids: CASSLRDSYTYEQYF. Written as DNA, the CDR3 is TGCGCCAGCAGCTTGAGGGACAGCTATACCTACGAGCAGTACTTC.

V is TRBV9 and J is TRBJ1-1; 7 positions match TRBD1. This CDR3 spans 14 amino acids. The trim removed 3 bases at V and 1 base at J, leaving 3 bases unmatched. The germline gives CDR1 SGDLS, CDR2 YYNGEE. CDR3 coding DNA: TGTGCCAGCAGCGCCACAGGGGCGAACACTGAAGCTTTCTTT. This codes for CASSATGANTEAFF.

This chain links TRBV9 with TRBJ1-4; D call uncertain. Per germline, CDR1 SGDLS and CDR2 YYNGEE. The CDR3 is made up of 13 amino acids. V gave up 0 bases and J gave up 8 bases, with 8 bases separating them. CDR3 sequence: CASSVGTGEKLFF. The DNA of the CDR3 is TGTGCCAGCAGCGTAGGGACGGGAGAAAAACTGTTTTTT.

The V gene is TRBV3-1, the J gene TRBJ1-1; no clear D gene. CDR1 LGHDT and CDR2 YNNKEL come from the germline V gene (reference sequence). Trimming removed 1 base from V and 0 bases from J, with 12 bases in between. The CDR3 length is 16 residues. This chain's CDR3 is CASSQGLATVNTEAFF. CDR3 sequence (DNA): TGTGCCAGCAGCCAAGGTCTTGCCACAGTGAACACTGAAGCTTTCTTT. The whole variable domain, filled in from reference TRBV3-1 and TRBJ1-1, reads DTAVSQTPKYLVTQMGNDKSIKCEQNLGHDTMYWYKQDSKKFLKIMFSYNNKELIINETVPNRFSPKSPDKAHLNLHINSLELGDSAVYFCASSQGLATVNTEAFFGQGTRLTVV.

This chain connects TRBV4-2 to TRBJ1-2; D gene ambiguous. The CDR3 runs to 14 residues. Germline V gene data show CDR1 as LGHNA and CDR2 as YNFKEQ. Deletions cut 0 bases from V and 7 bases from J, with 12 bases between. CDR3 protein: CASSQEGSRGGYTF. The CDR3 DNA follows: TGTGCCAGCAGCCAAGAAGGCTCCCGGGGTGGCTACACCTTC.

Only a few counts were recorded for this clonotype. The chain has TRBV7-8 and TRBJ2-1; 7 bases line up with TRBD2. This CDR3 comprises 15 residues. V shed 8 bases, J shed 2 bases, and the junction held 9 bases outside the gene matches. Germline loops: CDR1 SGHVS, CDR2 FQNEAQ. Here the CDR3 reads CASYPSSGTYNEQFF. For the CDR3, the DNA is TGTGCCAGCTACCCATCAAGCGGGACCTACAATGAGCAGTTCTTC.

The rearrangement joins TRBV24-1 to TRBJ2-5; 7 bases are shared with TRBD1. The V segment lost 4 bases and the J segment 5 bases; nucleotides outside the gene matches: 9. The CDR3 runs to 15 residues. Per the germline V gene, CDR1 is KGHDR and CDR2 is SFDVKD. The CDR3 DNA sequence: TGTGCCACCAGTGACCAAAGGGGGCCTGGGGAGACCCAGTACTTC. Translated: CATSDQRGPGETQYF.

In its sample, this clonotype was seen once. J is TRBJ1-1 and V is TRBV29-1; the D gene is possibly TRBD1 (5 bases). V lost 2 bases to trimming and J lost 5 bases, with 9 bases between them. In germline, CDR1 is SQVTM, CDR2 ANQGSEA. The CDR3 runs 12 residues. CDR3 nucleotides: TGCAGCGTTGAAAGGGAGGGGACTGAAGCTTTCTTT. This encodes CSVEREGTEAFF.

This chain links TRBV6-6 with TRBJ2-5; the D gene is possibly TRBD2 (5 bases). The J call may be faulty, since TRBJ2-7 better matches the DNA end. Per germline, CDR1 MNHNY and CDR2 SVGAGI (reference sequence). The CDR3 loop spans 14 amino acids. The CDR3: CASKRERHQREQYF. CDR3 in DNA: TGTGCCAGCAAAAGGGAGCGACACCAACGCGAGCAGTACTTC.

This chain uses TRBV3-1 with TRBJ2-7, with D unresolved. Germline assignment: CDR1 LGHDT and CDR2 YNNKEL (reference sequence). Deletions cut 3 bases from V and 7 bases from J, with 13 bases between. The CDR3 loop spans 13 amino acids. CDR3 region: CASSQILTNEQYF. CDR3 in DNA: TGTGCCAGCAGCCAGATTCTCACCAATGAGCAGTACTTC.

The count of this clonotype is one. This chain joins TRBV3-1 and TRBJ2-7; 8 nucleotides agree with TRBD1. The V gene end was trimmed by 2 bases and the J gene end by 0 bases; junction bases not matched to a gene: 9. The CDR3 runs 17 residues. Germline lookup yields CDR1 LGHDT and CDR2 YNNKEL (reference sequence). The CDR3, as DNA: TGTGCCAGCAGCCAAAATAAAGGACAGGGTCCCTCCTACGAGCAGTACTTC. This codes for CASSQNKGQGPSYEQYF.

The DNA for the CDR3 is TGCGCCAGCAGCCAGGACTTTGTTCCCACAGATACGCAGTATTTT. Translating gives CASSQDFVPTDTQYF. The V call is TRBV4-3, the J call TRBJ2-3, with D maybe TRBD2 (5 bases). The CDR3 is made up of 15 amino acids. V lost 3 bases to trimming and J lost 2 bases, with 12 bases between them. Germline loops: CDR1 LGHNA, CDR2 YSLEER.